The 15 T cell receptor beta chains below were found in one sample sequenced in a study of cytomegalovirus exposure and HLA in healthy donors. The primer mix had 60 Vbeta and 13 Jbeta primers. Using immunoSEQ multiplex PCR, the repertoire was profiled, and TCRdb retains in-frame clones only, with some absent. The table includes some 120,000 clones, 75% to 85% detected once. Sequencing input: PBMCs. All receptors come from a middle-aged man in good health and CMV-seronegative.

This chain connects TRBV2 to TRBJ1-1; TRBD1 might be the D (6 bases). The CDR3 length is 13 residues. V dropped 8 bases and J dropped 5 bases, with 15 bases sitting between them. Germline V CDR1 and CDR2: SNHLY, FYNNEI. The CDR3 nucleotides are TGTGCCAGCGGGGGGGAGGGGGGAACTGAAGCTTTCTTT. Residues: CASGGEGGTEAFF.

V gene TRBV28 combines with J gene TRBJ1-4; D may be TRBD1 (5 bases). Looked up from germline, CDR1 is MDHEN and CDR2 is SYDVKM. This CDR3 has 13 amino acids. This chain's CDR3 is CACGAGQDEKLFF. The CDR3 region has the DNA TGTGCTTGCGGGGCAGGCCAAGATGAAAAACTGTTTTTT.

This chain links TRBV18 with TRBJ1-5; 12 bases align to TRBD1. Germline-derived CDR1 and CDR2 are KGHSH and LQKENI. CDR3 length: 16 amino acids. V was clipped by 3 bases and J by 6 bases; unmatched bases: 6. Written as DNA, the CDR3 is TGTGCCAGCTCACCCTGGGACAGGGGGCTAGGTCAGCCCCAGCATTTT. Translation gives CASSPWDRGLGQPQHF. The whole variable domain, filled in from reference TRBV18 and TRBJ1-5, reads NAGVMQNPRHLVRRRGQEARLRCSPMKGHSHVYWYRQLPEEGLKFMVYLQKENIIDESGMPKERFSAEFPKEGPSILRIQQVVRGDSAAYFCASSPWDRGLGQPQHFGDGTRLSIL.

The genes are TRBV5-1 and TRBJ2-3; 8 bases agree with TRBD2. J was trimmed by 3 bases and V by 6 bases; bases with no gene match: 3. The germline V gene encodes CDR1 SGHRS and CDR2 YFSETQ. This CDR3 spans 13 amino acids. The chain's CDR3 is CASNPGGTDTQYF. The CDR3 nucleotides are TGCGCCAGCAACCCGGGGGGGACAGATACGCAGTATTTT.

This clone was counted once. CDR3 nucleotides: TGTGCCAGCAGCCTATCCTGGGTTAGCGGGGGGTTAGATACGCAGTATTTT. It translates to CASSLSWVSGGLDTQYF. The V gene is TRBV28, the J gene TRBJ2-3, with 10 bases aligning to TRBD2. Germline CDR1 is MDHEN and CDR2 is SYDVKM. The J segment lost 5 bases and the V segment lost 6 bases, leaving 14 bases of the junction unmatched. The length of the CDR3 is 17 residues.

The chain carries TRBV2 and TRBJ2-3; tentative D call: TRBD2 (6 bases). Germline assignment: CDR1 SNHLY and CDR2 FYNNEI. V gave up 7 bases and J gave up 0 bases, with 8 bases separating them. CDR3 length: 13 residues. The DNA for the CDR3 is TGTGCCAGCACGGGACTCAGCACAGATACGCAGTATTTT. This sequence encodes CASTGLSTDTQYF.

This CDR3 is CASSQTGTQPQHF. The CDR3 region has the DNA TGTGCCAGCAGCCAAACAGGGACTCAGCCCCAGCATTTT. The chain joins TRBV7-2 to TRBJ1-5, with a tentative D call TRBD1 (6 bases). This CDR3 comprises 13 residues. In germline, CDR1 is SGHTA, CDR2 FQGNSA. V gave up 5 bases and J gave up 6 bases, with 11 bases separating them.

The rearrangement joins TRBV6-6 to TRBJ1-4, with 7 bases lining up with TRBD1. The CDR3 consists of 16 residues. Germline V gives CDR1 MNHNY, CDR2 SVGAGI (reference sequence). Trimming took 4 bases from V and 5 from J; bases not matched to a gene: 10. The CDR3: CASSFPPGQQNEKLFF. The CDR3 DNA reads as TGTGCCAGCAGTTTTCCTCCGGGACAGCAAAATGAAAAACTGTTTTTT.

This chain links TRBV5-1 with TRBJ2-3, with D perhaps matching TRBD1 (7 bases). V was clipped by 4 bases and J by 2 bases, with 17 bases between them. This CDR3 contains 16 residues. CDR1 SGHRS and CDR2 YFSETQ come from the germline V gene. The CDR3 region is CASSGPSGGPTDTQYF. CDR3 in DNA: TGCGCCAGCAGCGGCCCCTCAGGGGGGCCCACAGATACGCAGTATTTT.

In this sample, this clone turned up a few times. At one boundary the junction diverges from the germline segment, which might be a read error. The gene calls are TRBV10-3 and TRBJ1-1; D is ambiguous. The V gene's germline CDR1 is ENHRY and CDR2 SYGVKD. The length of the CDR3 is 14 residues. The CDR3 loop is CAISGLDGNSEAFF. The CDR3 DNA is TGTGCCATCAGTGGATTGGACGGGAACTCTGAAGCTTTCTTT.

The CDR3 coding sequence is TGTGCCAGCAGTTGGCGACTAGCGGGACGGAATGAGCAGTTCTTC. Protein sequence: CASSWRLAGRNEQFF. The V call is TRBV7-3, the J call TRBJ2-1; 11 bases align to TRBD2. The CDR3 contains 15 residues. V lost 6 bases, J lost 7 bases, and 8 bases stayed unmatched. Germline CDR1 SGHTA, CDR2 FQGTGA.

This clone was recorded a few times. This rearrangement joins TRBV5-1 to TRBJ2-5, with D perhaps TRBD2 (5 bases). Looked up from germline, CDR1 is SGHRS and CDR2 is YFSETQ. CDR3 length equals 16 residues. V shed 0 bases and J shed 2 bases, with 14 bases lying between them. In nucleotides, the CDR3 is TGCGCCAGCAGCTTGGCCGGGGTCGTTGGGCAAGAGACCCAGTACTTC. The encoded protein is CASSLAGVVGQETQYF.

The rearrangement joins TRBV5-4 to TRBJ1-1, with TRBD1 matching over 12 bases. The V gene end was trimmed by 4 bases and the J gene end by 0 bases; junction bases not matched to a gene: 4. Germline V gene data show CDR1 as SGHNT and CDR2 as YYREEE (reference sequence). The CDR3 is 16 amino acids. The CDR3 DNA reads TGTGCCAGCAGCGTAGGGACAGGGGGCATGAACACTGAAGCTTTCTTT. This translates into CASSVGTGGMNTEAFF.

The chain has TRBV6-6 and TRBJ2-7, with TRBD1 matching 9 bases. Trimming at V came to 5 bases and at J to 3 bases, leaving 8 bases not matched to a gene. CDR1 MNHNY and CDR2 SVGAGI come from the germline V gene (reference sequence). The CDR3 length is 15 residues. In nucleotides, the CDR3 is TGTGCCAGCAGTATAACCGGGACAGGGAACTACGAGCAGTACTTC. Translation: CASSITGTGNYEQYF.

This clone showed up just once. The chain couples TRBV7-2 to TRBJ1-5; D call uncertain. Germline lookup yields CDR1 SGHTA and CDR2 FQGNSA. Trimming stripped 5 bases from V and 3 bases from J, with 8 bases between. The CDR3 has 13 residues. The CDR3 protein is CASSPQVNQPQHF. The CDR3 DNA is TGTGCCAGCAGCCCCCAGGTCAATCAGCCCCAGCATTTT.